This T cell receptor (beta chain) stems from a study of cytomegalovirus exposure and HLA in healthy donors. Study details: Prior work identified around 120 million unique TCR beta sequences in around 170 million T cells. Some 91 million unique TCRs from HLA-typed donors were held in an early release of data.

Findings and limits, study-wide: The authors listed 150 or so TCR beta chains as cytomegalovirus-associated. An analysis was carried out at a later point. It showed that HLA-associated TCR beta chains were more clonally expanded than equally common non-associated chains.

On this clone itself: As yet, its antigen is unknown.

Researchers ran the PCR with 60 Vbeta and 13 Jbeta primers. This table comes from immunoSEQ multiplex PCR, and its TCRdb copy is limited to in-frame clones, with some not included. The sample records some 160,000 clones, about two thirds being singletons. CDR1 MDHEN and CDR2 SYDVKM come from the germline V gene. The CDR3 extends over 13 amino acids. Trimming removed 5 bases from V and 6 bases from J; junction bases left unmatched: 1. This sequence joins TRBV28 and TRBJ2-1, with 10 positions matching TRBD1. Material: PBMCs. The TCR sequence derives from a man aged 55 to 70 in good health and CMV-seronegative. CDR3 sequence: CASSRDRGNEQFF. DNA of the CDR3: TGTGCCAGCAGTCGGGACAGGGGCAATGAGCAGTTCTTC.